These 24 T cell receptor beta chains originate from one sample sequenced in a study of blood T cells in healthy people across ages. A J-beta primer mix and a sample-barcoded 5' primer were used in a second PCR of about 6 to 12 cycles. TCRdb ran MiXCR on the 5' RACE reads and lists one entry per CDR3 protein. The top ten hold about 2.1% of the sample, which has 2 million or so distinct CDR3 sequences, around half seen once. The sample consisted of blood. Source of these receptors: a woman in her 40s in good health.

The chain carries TRBV29-1 and TRBJ2-6; 8 bases agree with TRBD1. Trimming removed 2 bases from V and 2 bases from J; junction bases left unmatched: 5. The CDR3 runs 16 residues. Germline loops: CDR1 SQVTM, CDR2 ANQGSEA. CDR3 sequence: CSVELQGATGANVLTF. As DNA, the CDR3 is TGCAGCGTTGAACTCCAGGGGGCGACTGGGGCCAACGTCCTGACTTTC.

V usage is TRBV29-1 and J usage is TRBJ1-4; D gene unclear. V was pared by 1 base and J by 8 bases, with 8 bases between. The CDR3 spans 12 residues. CDR1 and CDR2 (germline): SQVTM, ANQGSEA. The CDR3 sequence: CSVEVGGEKLFF. Written as DNA, the CDR3 is TGCAGCGTTGAAGTTGGAGGGGAAAAACTGTTTTTT. Together with reference TRBV29-1 and TRBJ1-4, the CDR3 gives the full variable domain: SAVISQKPSRDICQRGTSLTIQCQVDSQVTMMFWYRQQPGQSLTLIATANQGSEATYESGFVIDKFPISRPNLTFSTLTVSNMSPEDSSIYLCSVEVGGEKLFFGSGTQLSVL.

This chain links TRBV6-2 or TRBV6-3 with TRBJ2-5, with TRBD2 as a possible D gene (6 bases). The CDR3 totals 13 residues. Germline V gene data show CDR1 as MNHEY and CDR2 as SVGEGT. Deletions cut 7 bases from V and 3 bases from J, with 12 bases between. CDR3 coding DNA: TGTGCCAGCATCGACTGGGGGGAAGAGACCCAGTACTTC. Translating it yields CASIDWGEETQYF.

The CDR3 DNA is TGCAGTGCTAGCGAAGACAGGAATTCCTATAATTCACCCCTCCACTTT. This sequence encodes CSASEDRNSYNSPLHF. This rearrangement joins TRBV20-1 to TRBJ1-6; D perhaps matches TRBD1 (6 bases). Germline V lookup: CDR1 DFQATT, CDR2 SNEGSKA (reference sequence). CDR3 length: 16 residues. Trimming left V 3 bases short and J 1 base short, with 13 bases between.

This clonotype was detected a few times. The chain carries TRBV7-2 and TRBJ2-3, with TRBD2 matching over 8 bases. Germline-derived CDR1 and CDR2 are SGHTA and FQGNSA. The V and J ends lost 2 bases and 11 bases, in that order; junction bases with no gene match: 15. This CDR3 contains 16 residues. The CDR3 protein is CASSLTGTSGGSMQYF. In nucleotides, the CDR3 is TGTGCCAGCAGCTTAACCGGGACTAGTGGGGGATCCATGCAGTATTTT. The full variable domain, in which reference TRBV7-2 and TRBJ2-3 provide the parts outside the CDR3, is GAGVSQSPSNKVTEKGKDVELRCDPISGHTALYWYRQSLGQGLEFLIYFQGNSAPDKSGLPSDRFSAERTGGSVSTLTIQRTQQEDSAVYLCASSLTGTSGGSMQYFGPGTRLTVL.

The chain has TRBV27 and TRBJ1-1, with 7 nucleotides matching TRBD1. Trimming cost V 7 bases and J 4 bases; bases outside gene matches: 12. This CDR3 is built from 15 residues. Germline V gives CDR1 MNHEY, CDR2 SMNVEV (reference sequence). The CDR3 protein is CASIPPGTACTEAFF. The CDR3 nucleotides read TGTGCCAGCATTCCTCCTGGGACAGCTTGCACTGAAGCTTTCTTT.

The CDR3 spells CSTGTGGYNEQFF. In nucleotides, the CDR3 is TGCAGCACCGGGACAGGGGGCTACAATGAGCAGTTCTTC. This rearrangement joins TRBV29-1 to TRBJ2-1; 11 bases fit TRBD1. Germline assignment: CDR1 SQVTM and CDR2 ANQGSEA. The CDR3 covers 13 residues. With V trimmed by 8 bases and J by 3 bases, 3 bases remained unmatched.

The chain recombines TRBV4-3 with TRBJ1-1; possible D gene TRBD1, 6 bases. Germline V lookup: CDR1 LGHNA, CDR2 YSLEER. V lost 3 bases and J lost 7, with 9 bases in between. This CDR3 is built from 12 residues. The CDR3 DNA reads TGCGCCAGCAGCCAGGGGACATATGAAGCTTTCTTT. As protein: CASSQGTYEAFF.

The chain joins TRBV28 to TRBJ1-5; D is undetermined. The CDR3 totals 11 residues. Germline V CDR1 and CDR2: MDHEN, SYDVKM. Trimming left V 1 base short and J 6 bases short, with 1 base between. The CDR3 sequence is CASSLSQPQHF. The CDR3 bases are TGTGCCAGCAGTTTATCTCAGCCCCAGCATTTT.

This sequence joins TRBV7-2 and TRBJ2-3; D tentatively fits TRBD1 or TRBD2 (5 bases each). Trimming removed 1 base at V and 7 bases at J, with 12 bases between. Germline assignment: CDR1 SGHTA and CDR2 FQGNSA. The CDR3 has 14 residues. CDR3 amino acids: CASSLGGLSNTQYF. The CDR3, as DNA: TGTGCCAGCAGCTTAGGGGGGTTGTCCAATACGCAGTATTTT. Combining the CDR3 with reference TRBV7-2 and TRBJ2-3 gives the whole variable domain GAGVSQSPSNKVTEKGKDVELRCDPISGHTALYWYRQSLGQGLEFLIYFQGNSAPDKSGLPSDRFSAERTGGSVSTLTIQRTQQEDSAVYLCASSLGGLSNTQYFGPGTRLTVL.

The chain couples TRBV29-1 to TRBJ2-4; D is unresolved. Germline V lookup: CDR1 SQVTM, CDR2 ANQGSEA. There are 10 residues in the CDR3. In nucleotides, the CDR3 is TGCGGCGCCTATTCGGACATTCAGTACTTC. Translation: CGAYSDIQYF.

CDR3 in DNA: TGTGCCAGCAGCCCCGGTCAAAGTCCCGCCAAAAACATTCAGTACTTC. This codes for CASSPGQSPAKNIQYF. This chain connects TRBV6-2 or TRBV6-3 to TRBJ2-4; no definite D call. The CDR3 extends over 16 amino acids. The ends were cut back, 6 bases at V and 1 base at J, with 16 bases in the middle. Per germline, CDR1 MNHEY and CDR2 SVGEGT.

V and J are TRBV5-6 and TRBJ2-1; D is undetermined. This CDR3 has 14 residues. CDR1 and CDR2 from the germline V gene are SGHDT and YYEEEE. V was trimmed by 1 base and J by 1 base, leaving 6 bases between them. DNA of the CDR3: TGTGCCAGCAGCTTGTGGGCTTCCTACAATGAGCAGTTCTTC. Its protein product is CASSLWASYNEQFF. The variable domain in full, completed from reference TRBV5-6 and TRBJ2-1, reads DAGVTQSPTHLIKTRGQQVTLRCSPKSGHDTVSWYQQALGQGPQFIFQYYEEEERQRGNFPDRFSGHQFPNYSSELNVNALLLGDSALYLCASSLWASYNEQFFGPGTRLTVL.

The V gene is TRBV12-3 or TRBV12-4, the J gene TRBJ2-3; D remains unclear. This CDR3 has 11 amino acids. V was trimmed by 8 bases and J by 5 bases, leaving 8 bases between them. CDR3 nucleotide sequence: TGTGCCAGCGTAATTGGAGATACGCAGTATTTT. This encodes CASVIGDTQYF.

The genes are TRBV6-2 or TRBV6-3 and TRBJ1-2, with TRBD1 matching 7 bases. In germline, CDR1 is MNHEY, CDR2 SVGEGT. The CDR3 covers 15 residues. The J segment lost 7 bases and the V segment lost 8 bases, leaving 16 bases of the junction unmatched. The CDR3 reads CASGKSGGQRSGYTF. In DNA form, the CDR3 reads TGTGCCAGCGGAAAATCAGGGGGGCAAAGGAGTGGCTACACCTTC.

V and J are TRBV28 and TRBJ2-5; the match to TRBD1 covers 7 bases. The CDR3 totals 14 residues. J gave up 5 bases and V 6 bases, and 9 bases lay outside the gene matches. Per germline, CDR1 MDHEN and CDR2 SYDVKM. CDR3 protein: CASRSRGQGETQYF. CDR3 sequence (DNA): TGTGCCAGCAGATCTAGGGGGCAGGGGGAGACCCAGTACTTC.

The chain has TRBV6-6 and TRBJ2-1, with 10 bases identical to TRBD2. The CDR3 runs to 16 residues. Germline V gives CDR1 MNHNY, CDR2 SVGAGI (reference sequence). Germline trimming cut 6 bases from V and 7 bases from J; bases unmatched to any gene: 12. The CDR3: CASSWERGGRLNEQFF. CDR3 nucleotide sequence: TGTGCCAGCAGCTGGGAGCGGGGGGGCCGTTTAAATGAGCAGTTCTTC.

This clonotype was detected only once. The J gene is TRBJ2-2, the V gene TRBV5-1; maybe TRBD1 (5 bases). The CDR3 runs to 13 residues. V lost 4 bases to trimming and J lost 7 bases, with 11 bases between them. The germline CDR1 and CDR2 sequences are SGHRS and YFSETQ. Here the CDR3 reads CASSEGVIGELFF. The CDR3 nucleotides read TGCGCCAGCAGCGAAGGGGTGATCGGGGAGCTGTTTTTT. Full variable domain (missing parts from reference TRBV5-1 and TRBJ2-2): KAGVTQTPRYLIKTRGQQVTLSCSPISGHRSVSWYQQTPGQGLQFLFEYFSETQRNKGNFPGRFSGRQFSNSRSEMNVSTLELGDSALYLCASSEGVIGELFFGEGSRLTVL.

The chain has TRBV7-6 and TRBJ1-6, with D unresolved. The length of the CDR3 is 14 residues. The germline V gene has CDR1 SGHVS and CDR2 FNYEAQ. V lost 5 bases, J lost 9 bases, and 14 bases lay in between. In nucleotides, the CDR3 is TGTGCCAGCAGCCAGACCGATGTTGCTTCACCCCTCCACTTT. Protein sequence: CASSQTDVASPLHF.

This sequence joins TRBV6-5 and TRBJ2-5; D gene unclear. The CDR3 spans 14 residues. Germline V gene sequence: CDR1 MNHEY, CDR2 SVGAGI. V lost 5 bases and J lost 4, with 14 bases in between. The CDR3 DNA reads as TGTGCCAGCAGTCCCCAGCCTCCTCCAGAGACCCAGTACTTC. It is translated as CASSPQPPPETQYF.

This clonotype was seen ten or more times. The chain employs TRBV4-2 and TRBJ1-5, with TRBD1 matching 7 bases. The CDR3 extends over 15 amino acids. V shed 0 bases and J 8 bases; nucleotides not matched to a gene: 7. In germline, CDR1 is LGHNA, CDR2 YNFKEQ. In nucleotides, the CDR3 is TGTGCCAGCAGCCAAGATCGACAGGGCCCGAAGCCCCAGCATTTT. It specifies CASSQDRQGPKPQHF.

The J gene is TRBJ2-3, the V gene TRBV4-2; either TRBD1 or TRBD2 may fit D (5 bases each). V lost 1 base, J lost 2 bases, and 13 bases lay in between. There are 16 residues in the CDR3. CDR1 is LGHNA, CDR2 YNFKEQ, per germline. In DNA, the CDR3 is TGTGCCAGCAGCCAAGGGGGTAGAGGGGACACAGATACGCAGTATTTT. It is translated as CASSQGGRGDTDTQYF.

The CDR3 DNA reads as TGCAGTGCTAGTTCCAGAAACACCTATGGCTACACCTTC. It is translated as CSASSRNTYGYTF. The rearrangement uses TRBV20-1 and TRBJ1-2; D uncertain. This CDR3 has 13 amino acids. Germline V gene data show CDR1 as DFQATT and CDR2 as SNEGSKA (reference sequence). The V end lost 3 bases, the J end lost 4 bases, and 12 bases lay between the germline ends.

The chain carries TRBV5-1 and TRBJ2-1; D assignment may be TRBD1 or TRBD2 (5 bases each). CDR3 length: 16 residues. Trimming left V 2 bases short and J 1 base short, with 13 bases between. Germline-derived CDR1 and CDR2 are SGHRS and YFSETQ. CDR3 sequence (DNA): TGCGCCAGCAGCTTCGCCGGGGCCACATCCTACAATGAGCAGTTCTTC. This translates into CASSFAGATSYNEQFF.